This T cell receptor (beta chain) was sequenced for a study of T cell repertoires and HLA-DP antigens (dated by TCRdb to about 2018). Looking at the study overall: The study used an in vitro model of CD4+ T cell alloreactivity against allogeneic HLA-DP presented by transduced HeLa cells. One alloantigen differed from self by one peptide-binding groove amino acid, whereas the other differed by ten, modelling structurally similar versus dissimilar alloantigens. Of the three donors, two were male and one was female, with ages ranging from the 18-to-29 band to the 60-to-69 band. On average, about 220 ng of DNA went in for sorted CD137+CD4+ samples, versus 1,000 to 1,500 ng for pre-culture CD4+ samples.

Magnetic bead negative selection was used to isolate untouched CD4+ T cells from Ficoll-separated PBMC, with purity averaging about 98%. Untouched CD4+ T cells were isolated from Ficoll-separated PBMC with magnetic beads, reaching around 98% purity with negligible CD8+ contamination. Donors were three healthy blood donors whose buffy coats supplied peripheral blood mononuclear cells. All three donors were CMV seronegative. Genomic DNA was extracted with the DNeasy Blood & Tissue Kit. Genomic DNA from sorted CD137+CD4+ cells and from pre-culture CD4+ baseline samples of each subject was subjected to TCRB sequencing. Results the study describes overall, beyond this receptor: Sorted CD137+ cells showed similar clonality against both alloantigens, at approximately 0.4, which was much higher than the approximately 0.038 seen in pre-culture samples. Average cumulative frequency of clones undetected before culture was less than 40% against one allele and around 51% against the other. Separate analysis of naive and memory CD4+ repertoires was not performed. Limitations were identified as the inclusion of only a few donors, the use of a non-physiological HeLa antigen-presenting system, and the use of total CD4+ responder cells.

TCRB CDR3 regions were amplified with the immunoSEQ multiplex PCR using forward primers for 54 TRBV segments and reverse primers for 13 TRBJ segments. Pre-culture CD4+ samples were sequenced at deep resolution, targeting 210,000 or so T cell genomes. Amplicons were sequenced on an Illumina HiSeq System, producing 87 bp reads covering the CDR3. The authors processed their data as follows. PCR and sequencing errors in the reads were corrected, and alignment to IMGT reference sequences was used to define CDR3 regions. Synthetic template pools were used to estimate counts of templates and unique rearrangements. Clonality was calculated as 1 minus Pielou's evenness. The Daley-Smith estimator was used to estimate richness. Morisita's index was used to measure repertoire overlap. Clones present in cultured samples but not detected in the pre-culture repertoire of the same donor were defined as low-abundance clones. TCRdb took this table from immuneACCESS and kept in-frame rearrangements with V and J called. Such tables lack part of the clones; where checked against another copy, unresolved V genes explain under half of the gap, and the rest is unexplained. That table gives V, J and clone size, and the DNA gave D and trimming. Recorded for this sample are around 100,000 clones; roughly 92% of them occurred a single time. The ten largest clones take up roughly 0.3% of the sample.

CDR1 and CDR2, per the germline V gene, are SGHDT and YYEEEE. The CDR3 runs 13 amino acids, cysteine and phenylalanine included. The read is trimmed to its CDR3 DNA, 39 bases read in frame from base 1. A distance of 7 bases separates the germline ends of V and J, which lose 0 bases and 4 bases respectively. In regard to this clone: This receptor's antigen is unknown. Within one base of it there is no much larger clone, and no base qualities were kept.

The source material was CD4+ T cells from PBMCs. The rearrangement joined TRBV5-6 to TRBJ1-1, with the D gene not confidently named. This TCR was recovered from a woman aged 18-29 years in good health and CMV-seronegative. CDR3 reads: CASSLGRFTEAFF. The nucleotide sequence is given as TGTGCCAGCAGCTTGGGGCGATTCACTGAAGCTTTCTTT.